This TCR beta chain was recorded in a study of PD-L1 blockade in urothelial cancer. As for the study in general: From 2014, patients received atezolizumab, given as 1,200 mg intravenously every 3 weeks. Male sex and bladder-origin urothelial cancer were recorded for about 90% of the roughly 30 patients.

Profiled with immunoSEQ multiplex PCR; TCRdb holds only in-frame clones, not every one. Here the sample spans roughly 87,000 clones, 89% being singletons. A remark on this clone: This CDR3 is also generated by other DNA sequences in the sample.

Per the germline V gene, CDR1 is SGDLS and CDR2 is YYNGEE. Unmatched junction bases numbered 6, after V lost 0 bases and J lost 8 bases. This CDR3 has 14 residues. The time point is: pretreatment peripheral blood. This sequence joins TRBV9 and TRBJ1-2; 8 nucleotides agree with TRBD1. Source: PBMCs, taken around atezolizumab (anti-PD-L1) treatment. The sequence was collected from a woman of 80 years or more with urothelial cancer. The CDR3 DNA follows: TGTGCCAGCAGCGTAGCAGGGGGCGCCGGGGGCTACACCTTC. Translation gives CASSVAGGAGGYTF.